This TCR beta chain was captured by sequencing in a study of OX40 agonist ivuxolimab in advanced cancers. As for the study more broadly: The costimulatory receptor OX40 (CD134) was targeted by ivuxolimab, a fully human IgG2 agonistic monoclonal antibody. Intravenous ivuxolimab was administered to patients every 2 weeks at six dose levels: 0.01, 0.1, 0.3, 1.5, 3 and 10 mg/kg. Of the roughly 51 patients in dose escalation, approximately 20 had hepatocellular carcinoma, around 15 had melanoma, 9 had renal cell carcinoma and 9 had head and neck cancer. A male proportion of around 81% and a mean age of roughly 55 years, ranging from 23 to 79, were recorded for the dose-escalation cohort. Patients were allowed to have had prior anti-PD-1, anti-PD-L1 or anti-CTLA-4 therapy, and around 40% of the dose-escalation patients had previously received checkpoint inhibitors. Three dose-escalation patients achieved partial responses, one with hepatocellular carcinoma and two with cutaneous melanoma. The point of sequencing TCRbeta in the periphery was to test whether ivuxolimab changed TCR sequence diversity and drove clonal T-cell expansion. The monotherapy dose-escalation portion (N of about 50 patients) of the phase I ivuxolimab trial is reported in the paper.

To sequence the TCRbeta CDR3 region, genomic DNA was isolated from the sorted cells. TCRbeta CDR3 regions were sequenced using the immunoSEQ Assay. The clones in this table, taken by TCRdb from immuneACCESS, are in-frame only. Not every clone is retained; where verified, under half of the shortfall comes from an unresolved V gene, and the cause of the rest is unknown. Within this sample are some 17,000 clones, with about 85% of them counted one time only. More than 9% of the sample goes to the ten largest clones. Trimmed from V: 5 bases; trimmed from J: 6 bases; junction bases lacking a gene match: 11. Including cysteine and phenylalanine, the CDR3 has 17 amino acids. Only the CDR3 region is kept as DNA, spanning 51 bases read in frame from base 1. Taken from the germline V gene, the CDR1 and CDR2 loops are MDHEN and SYDVKM. Study-level results and caveats: At doses of 0.1 to 3.0 mg/kg, clonal expansion of both CD4+ and CD8+ blood T cells was observed from baseline to week 6. After ivuxolimab, expanded clones were on average more numerous among CD8+ T cells than among CD4+ T cells. In the 0.1-3.0 mg/kg groups, partial responders had among the lowest normalized peripheral clonal expansion, particularly in CD8+ T cells. The antigen specificity of the clonally expanded peripheral T cells was not determined. Low levels of normalized T-cell clonal expansion were also seen in some patients who did not respond.

Patients with autoimmune disease history or receiving systemic immunosuppression were excluded from the trial. Peripheral blood for TCR sequencing was collected from all dose cohorts at baseline, on cycle 4 day 1, and on cycle 7 day 1. The samples were taken from a phase I, first-in-human, multicenter, open-label dose-escalation trial of ivuxolimab. Adults with locally advanced or metastatic melanoma, renal cell carcinoma, hepatocellular carcinoma or head and neck squamous cell carcinoma were enrolled in the trial. CD4+ and CD8+ T cells were sorted separately from peripheral blood before TCR sequencing. With respect to this clone: The antigen it binds to is not known. There are no base qualities to consult, and no much larger clone falls within one base.

Recombination connected TRBV28 to TRBJ2-1; TRBD2 matches 12 bases in the middle. The clonotype originates from an adult with an advanced solid tumor such as melanoma, head and neck, liver or kidney cancer. This material consisted of CD4+ or CD8+ T cells sorted from blood, taken in a trial of the OX40 agonist ivuxolimab. This receptor carries the CDR3 CASSATLAGGLSNEQFF. The nucleotides are TGTGCCAGCAGTGCAACCCTAGCGGGAGGGCTTTCCAATGAGCAGTTCTTC.